The source of this TCR beta chain is a study of blood T cell repertoires in COVID-19. Original handling: Amplification of reference gene primers provided the estimated nucleated cell counts. The data were produced by immunoSEQ multiplex PCR, yet TCRdb's version contains in-frame clones alone and is incomplete. The DNA gave D and trimming, while V, J and clone size come from that table. The data contain about 250,000 clones, around 80% of them seen just once; the ten biggest clones take up roughly 4.7%. Germline V gene sequence: CDR1 SGHRS, CDR2 YFSETQ. The V end was cut by 0 bases, the J end by 4 bases, with 8 bases between. This CDR3 has 13 residues. Cohort placement rested on clinical history that participants reported themselves. Participants in the exposed group had met a COVID-19 case in the 2 weeks before joining the study.

The rearrangement uses TRBV5-1 and TRBJ2-7, with D possibly TRBD2 on 6 matching bases. Sequencing input: PBMCs or T cells enriched from blood (not recorded which). The origin of this receptor is a man between 40 and 49 years old who had been exposed to COVID-19. Written as DNA, the CDR3 is TGCGCCAGCAGCTTGGGACTAGATTACGAGCAGTACTTC. Its protein is CASSLGLDYEQYF.